The rows below give T cell receptor beta chains drawn from one sample of a study of blood T cell repertoires in COVID-19. TCRdb's table, derived via immunoSEQ multiplex PCR, lists solely in-frame clones and lacks some. In the table there are 35,000 to 45,000 clones, more than 70% of which are singletons. Sequencing was performed on peripheral blood. These receptors all come from a man in his sixties or seventies with acute or convalescent COVID-19. The CDR3 runs from the conserved cysteine through the conserved F or W. Fields, in order: CDR3 protein, CDR3 DNA, clone size, J gene, D gene, V gene. D genes are given only for firm matches. Not every row has a clone size; where given, it reads once, few, many or a size class.

CASSPITTGNYGYTF | TGTGCCAGCAGCCCAATTACGACAGGGAACTATGGCTACACCTTC | . | TRBJ1-2 | TRBD1 | TRBV4-2
CASSYSPRLTGGYTF | TGTGCCAGCAGTTACTCGCCCCGACTAACGGGTGGCTACACCTTC | . | TRBJ1-2 | . | TRBV6-5
CASSEGQLSNYGYTF | TGTGCCAGCAGTGAAGGACAGCTTTCTAACTATGGCTACACCTTC | once | TRBJ1-2 | . | TRBV6-1
CATSRDKGFNEQFF | TGTGCCACCAGCAGAGATAAGGGGTTCAATGAGCAGTTCTTC | . | TRBJ2-1 | . | TRBV15
CASSLSPGGGYTF | TGTGCCAGCAGCCTCTCACCGGGGGGTGGCTACACCTTC | . | TRBJ1-2 | . | TRBV11-2
CAISVTVNQPQHF | TGTGCCATCAGTGTGACAGTAAATCAGCCCCAGCATTTT | . | TRBJ1-5 | . | TRBV10-3
CASSEASPGDYGYTF | TGTGCCAGCAGTGAAGCCTCCCCAGGGGACTATGGCTACACCTTC | few | TRBJ1-2 | . | TRBV6-1
CASSLAGGNSGANVLTF | TGTGCCAGCAGCCTAGCGGGAGGTAACTCTGGGGCCAACGTCCTGACTTTC | . | TRBJ2-6 | TRBD2 | TRBV28
CASSQGTGGEKLFF | TGCGCCAGCAGCCAAGGGACAGGGGGGGAAAAACTGTTTTTT | . | TRBJ1-4 | TRBD1 | TRBV4-1
CASSRTPSYEQYF | TGTGCCAGCAGCCGAACTCCTTCCTACGAGCAGTACTTC | . | TRBJ2-7 | . | TRBV14
CASSPGGYQPQHF | TGTGCCAGCTCACCCGGGGGGTATCAGCCCCAGCATTTT | . | TRBJ1-5 | . | TRBV18
CASSPGIYGYTF | TGTGCCAGCAGTCCAGGAATATATGGCTACACCTTC | . | TRBJ1-2 | . | TRBV25-1
CASSRGQFLPQHF | TGTGCCAGCAGCCGCGGACAGTTCCTGCCCCAGCATTTT | . | TRBJ1-5 | . | TRBV3-1/TRBV3-2
CASSRGQGWTEAFF | TGTGCCAGCAGTAGGGGACAGGGATGGACTGAAGCTTTCTTT | . | TRBJ1-1 | TRBD1 | TRBV2
CASSLRQGARGEAFF | TGTGCCAGCAGCCTTCGACAGGGGGCTCGAGGTGAAGCTTTCTTT | . | TRBJ1-1 | TRBD1 | TRBV6-2/TRBV6-3
CASSQDRIQFNEQFF | TGTGCCAGCAGCCAAGACAGGATCCAATTCAATGAGCAGTTCTTC | . | TRBJ2-1 | . | TRBV6-5
CATQGGASTDTQYF | TGTGCCACTCAGGGCGGGGCCAGCACAGATACGCAGTATTTT | . | TRBJ2-3 | . | TRBV24-1
CASSLGAGEETQYF | TGCGCCAGCAGCTTGGGGGCGGGAGAAGAGACCCAGTACTTC | . | TRBJ2-5 | TRBD2 | TRBV5-1
CAWRRGWTEAFF | TGTGCCTGGAGAAGGGGATGGACTGAAGCTTTCTTT | once | TRBJ1-1 | . | TRBV30
CASSPLSTGRLTEAFF | TGTGCCAGCAGCCCCTTAAGCACAGGAAGGCTCACTGAAGCTTTCTTT | . | TRBJ1-1 | . | TRBV7-6
CASSPPGTVLSYEQYF | TGCGCCAGCAGCCCCCCTGGGACAGTCTTGTCCTACGAGCAGTACTTC | . | TRBJ2-7 | TRBD1 | TRBV10-1
CATGGQGDTGELFF | TGTGCCACCGGGGGACAGGGGGACACCGGGGAGCTGTTTTTT | . | TRBJ2-2 | TRBD1 | TRBV28
CASRERSSSYNSPLHF | TGTGCCAGCAGGGAGAGATCCAGCTCCTATAATTCACCCCTCCACTTT | once | TRBJ1-6 | . | TRBV11-2
CASSPSQGETGELFF | TGTGCCAGCTCACCGAGCCAGGGGGAAACCGGGGAGCTGTTTTTT | . | TRBJ2-2 | TRBD1 | TRBV18
CASTAGSRYQETQYF | TGCGCCAGCACCGCGGGGTCACGGTACCAAGAGACCCAGTACTTC | . | TRBJ2-5 | . | TRBV5-1
CASTTTGGSYEQYF | TGTGCCAGTACCACGACAGGGGGCTCCTACGAGCAGTACTTC | . | TRBJ2-7 | TRBD1 | TRBV19
CASSLERDIGYTF | TGTGCCAGCAGCTTGGAGAGGGACATTGGCTACACCTTC | . | TRBJ1-2 | . | TRBV5-6
CASSFRQGRETQYF | TGTGCCAGCAGCTTTCGACAGGGACGGGAGACCCAGTACTTC | few | TRBJ2-5 | TRBD1 | TRBV7-7
CATTRQGMNTEAFF | TGTGCCACGACGAGACAGGGCATGAACACTGAAGCTTTCTTT | . | TRBJ1-1 | TRBD1 | TRBV2
CASSGAGGLGSGNTIYF | TGCGCCAGCAGCGGCGCGGGGGGACTAGGCTCTGGAAACACCATATATTTT | . | TRBJ1-3 | . | TRBV5-1
CASSLDQHREQYF | TGTGCCAGCAGCTTAGATCAACATCGCGAGCAGTACTTC | . | TRBJ2-7 | . | TRBV7-3
CASSPPGWEQYF | TGTGCCAGCAGCCCGCCGGGGTGGGAGCAGTACTTC | . | TRBJ2-7 | . | TRBV2
CASRDSSVEQFF | TGTGCCAGCCGGGACTCTTCCGTTGAGCAGTTCTTC | once | TRBJ2-1 | . | TRBV28
CASRLTLNTGELFF | TGTGCCAGCAGGTTGACATTAAACACCGGGGAGCTGTTTTTT | . | TRBJ2-2 | . | TRBV6-5
CAWSVLDSGYTF | TGTGCCTGGAGTGTACTGGACAGTGGCTACACCTTC | . | TRBJ1-2 | . | TRBV30
CASSWGGGSHNEQFF | TGTGCCAGCAGCTGGGGCGGGGGGAGCCACAATGAGCAGTTCTTC | once | TRBJ2-1 | TRBD2 | TRBV7-2
CASSLEVGAGLFF | TGTGCCAGCAGCCTAGAGGTAGGGGCCGGGCTGTTTTTT | . | TRBJ2-2 | . | TRBV3-1/TRBV3-2
CARGDRGADTQYF | TGTGCCCGGGGTGACAGGGGAGCAGATACGCAGTATTTT | . | TRBJ2-3 | TRBD1 | TRBV30
CSVRASGSYNEQFF | TGCAGCGTTAGAGCTAGCGGTTCCTACAATGAGCAGTTCTTC | . | TRBJ2-1 | TRBD2 | TRBV29-1
CASTSAGVTDTQYF | TGTGCCAGCACAAGCGCGGGGGTCACAGATACGCAGTATTTT | . | TRBJ2-3 | TRBD2 | TRBV2
CAWSARDRVIENIQYF | TGTGCCTGGAGTGCTCGGGACAGGGTGATTGAAAACATTCAGTACTTC | . | TRBJ2-4 | TRBD1 | TRBV30
CASGVLYRGGTGELFF | TGTGCCAGCGGAGTTCTCTACAGGGGTGGAACCGGGGAGCTGTTTTTT | . | TRBJ2-2 | TRBD1 | TRBV28
CASSLPDRVTEAFF | TGTGCCAGCAGCTTGCCGGACAGGGTCACTGAAGCTTTCTTT | few | TRBJ1-1 | TRBD1 | TRBV5-6
CATSRDRGQGRGGELFF | TGTGCCACCAGCAGAGATCGGGGACAGGGGCGCGGCGGGGAGCTGTTTTTT | few | TRBJ2-2 | TRBD1 | TRBV15
CASGFVTPDPFAYNEQFF | TGTGCTAGTGGTTTTGTGACACCGGATCCCTTCGCGTACAATGAGCAGTTCTTC | . | TRBJ2-1 | . | TRBV12-5